This T cell receptor (beta chain) emerged from a study of blood T cell repertoires in COVID-19. The wider study: The samples span acute and convalescent COVID-19 from the United States, Italy and Spain.

Those enrolled in Seattle joined during active infection and were followed longitudinally afterward. As processed by the authors: From reference gene primer amplification, estimates of nucleated cell counts were derived. Assay used: immunoSEQ multiplex PCR; TCRdb lists only in-frame clones, some missing. V and J calls and clone size are those listed in that table; D and trimming were worked out from the DNA. The table lists approximately 290,000 clones, around 81% of them singletons. The CDR3 is 16 amino acids. Germline V gene sequence: CDR1 SGHNT, CDR2 YYREEE (reference sequence). V lost 4 bases and J 0 bases, leaving 13 bases between the germline ends.

This rearrangement joins TRBV5-4 to TRBJ1-4; D unresolved. This sequence was found in a person aged 65-85 years with COVID-19, enrolled during active disease. The specimen sequenced was peripheral blood. CDR3 protein: CASSRFGDATNEKLFF. CDR3 DNA: TGTGCCAGCAGCCGGTTTGGAGATGCAACTAATGAAAAACTGTTTTTT.